This entry lists 7 T cell receptor beta chains sequenced from one sample in a study of T cell repertoires in cytomegalovirus infection. TCRdb ran MiXCR on the reads and lists one entry per CDR3 protein. The profile shows about 490,000 distinct CDR3 sequences, around 27% of them singletons. The sequencing sample was made of PBMCs. The receptors were gathered from a human donor in good health (CMV status not recorded). Some clones in this sample may be carry-over from other donors' samples.

CDR3 residues: CASSLYDTGYGYTF. For the CDR3, the DNA is TGTGCCAGCAGCCTCTATGACACTGGGTATGGCTACACCTTC. This chain joins TRBV7-2 and TRBJ1-2; D is unclear. V was trimmed by 5 bases and J by 5 bases, leaving 15 bases between them. Germline CDR1 SGHTA, CDR2 FQGNSA. The CDR3 length is 14 residues.

The V gene is TRBV30, the J gene TRBJ2-1; the match to TRBD2 covers 9 bases. Germline V gene lookup returns CDR1 GTSNPN and CDR2 SVGIG (reference sequence). The CDR3 runs 14 residues. Trimming at V came to 2 bases and at J to 7 bases, leaving 6 bases not matched to a gene. The CDR3 DNA reads TGTGCCTGGAGTCAGAGCGGGAGGTTAAATGAGCAGTTCTTC. It codes for CAWSQSGRLNEQFF.

The chain is built from TRBV10-3 and TRBJ2-2; D ambiguous. Looked up from germline, CDR1 is ENHRY and CDR2 is SYGVKD. Trimming took 6 bases from V and 6 from J, leaving 11 bases between them. This CDR3 region has 13 residues. Written as DNA, the CDR3 is TGTGCCATCAGCCAAGACCCCGCCGGGGAGCTGTTTTTT. Translation gives CAISQDPAGELFF.

This clonotype was recorded at least ten times. The V call is TRBV6-2 or TRBV6-3, the J call TRBJ2-3; D possibly matches TRBD1 or TRBD2 (5 bases each). V was trimmed by 2 bases and J by 0 bases, leaving 9 bases between them. The CDR3 length is 15 residues. The V gene's germline CDR1 is MNHEY and CDR2 SVGEGT. CDR3: CASSYGGRSTDTQYF. The CDR3 region has the DNA TGTGCCAGCAGTTACGGGGGACGGAGCACAGATACGCAGTATTTT.

To note about this clonotype: Possible read error: a much larger clone is one base away. The rearrangement links TRBV7-8 to TRBJ2-2; weak D call: TRBD1 (6 bases). The germline V gene has CDR1 SGHVS and CDR2 FQNEAQ. This CDR3 spans 15 amino acids. V was clipped by 8 bases and J by 8 bases, with 21 bases between them. The DNA for the CDR3 is TGTGCCAGCGGCCCCGGGGACATTGAAGCTGGGGAGCTGTTTTTT. The encoded protein is CASGPGDIEAGELFF.

This clonotype was found many times. The chain joins TRBV7-2 to TRBJ1-5; D is undetermined. Trimming left V 2 bases short and J 1 base short, with 6 bases between. Germline V gene lookup returns CDR1 SGHTA and CDR2 FQGNSA. The CDR3 has 14 amino acids. The CDR3 DNA reads TGTGCCAGCAGCTTACCGGGCAGCAATCAGCCCCAGCATTTT. It is translated as CASSLPGSNQPQHF.

The chain uses TRBV19 and TRBJ1-1; 7 bases are shared with TRBD1. V lost 5 bases and J lost 3; bases outside the gene matches: 12. In germline, CDR1 is LNHDA, CDR2 SQIVND (reference sequence). CDR3 length: 16 amino acids. The chain's CDR3 is CASSPRQGFTHTEAFF. The CDR3 DNA reads as TGTGCCAGTAGTCCCCGACAGGGTTTTACCCACACTGAAGCTTTCTTT.